These 14 T cell receptor beta chains came from one sample sequenced in a study of beta chain features in type 1 diabetes. Every bit of the isolated RNA underwent reverse transcription, so sequencing read expressed TCRB transcripts. Assay: immunoSEQ multiplex PCR; the TCRdb copy retains only in-frame clones and omits some. The sample yields under 450,000 clones, approximately 15% seen once. The sequencing input was naive CD4+ T cells from blood. The receptors were gathered from a man aged 25-40 years in good health.

There are a few counts of this clone. The chain carries TRBV6-6 and TRBJ1-2; 7 bases are a match to TRBD1. CDR3 length equals 14 residues. Trimming took 6 bases from V and 8 from J; bases not matched to a gene: 12. In germline, CDR1 is MNHNY, CDR2 SVGAGI (reference sequence). The CDR3 bases are TGTGCCAGCAGAGTTTGGGACAGCCTGGGGGGCTACACCTTC. The encoded protein is CASRVWDSLGGYTF.

The rearrangement uses TRBV5-6 and TRBJ1-5, with D perhaps matching TRBD1 (5 bases). Trimming cost V 4 bases and J 2 bases, with 13 bases left between them. The CDR3 consists of 15 residues. Germline loops: CDR1 SGHDT, CDR2 YYEEEE. CDR3 loop: CASSTGLPGNQPQHF. The CDR3 nucleotides are TGTGCCAGCAGCACGGGACTTCCAGGCAATCAGCCCCAGCATTTT.

The rearrangement links TRBV7-9 to TRBJ1-2, with D possibly matching TRBD1 (6 bases). Germline CDR1 and CDR2: SEHNR and FQNEAQ (reference sequence). With 0 bases removed from V and 8 bases from J, the gap between germline ends came to 16 bases. This CDR3 region has 15 residues. As DNA, the CDR3 is TGTGCCAGCAGCTTAGCAGGACAGCCCCGGGGAGGCTACACCTTC. It codes for CASSLAGQPRGGYTF.

The chain links TRBV19 to TRBJ2-6, with D hard to call. CDR1 and CDR2 from the germline V gene are LNHDA and SQIVND (reference sequence). This CDR3 region has 13 residues. V gave up 8 bases and J gave up 4 bases, with 9 bases separating them. This CDR3 is CASAVSGANVLTF. The CDR3 DNA reads TGTGCCAGTGCCGTATCAGGGGCCAACGTCCTGACTTTC.

On this clone itself: One junction end does not reproduce the germline sequence, and a read error may be involved. V usage is TRBV15 and J usage is TRBJ1-1; TRBD1 is a possible D gene (5 bases). The CDR3 contains 15 residues. The germline CDR1 and CDR2 sequences are LNHNV and YYDKDF (reference sequence). As DNA, the CDR3 is TGCGCCACCAGCAGTAAACTGACAGAGAACACTGAAGCTTTCTTT. It specifies CATSSKLTENTEAFF.

The chain combines TRBV30 with TRBJ2-7; 10 positions agree with TRBD1. The V gene end was trimmed by 4 bases and the J gene end by 3 bases; junction bases not matched to a gene: 9. Germline V gene data show CDR1 as GTSNPN and CDR2 as SVGIG (reference sequence). The CDR3 spans 15 residues. The CDR3: CAWNRRDRGFYEQYV. CDR3 DNA sequence: TGTGCCTGGAACCGCCGGGACAGGGGTTTCTACGAGCAGTACGTC.

The chain uses TRBV5-6 and TRBJ1-1, with D possibly TRBD1 on 5 matching bases. Germline lookup yields CDR1 SGHDT and CDR2 YYEEEE. V lost 0 bases and J 11 bases, leaving 17 bases between the germline ends. The CDR3 consists of 14 residues. The CDR3 coding sequence is TGTGCCAGCAGCTTGGAGGCAGGGAAGGGGTTGGCTTTCTTT. It encodes CASSLEAGKGLAFF.

This chain connects TRBV29-1 to TRBJ1-1; no clear D. The CDR3 length is 13 residues. V lost 6 bases and J 5 bases, leaving 16 bases between the germline ends. Germline CDR1 SQVTM, CDR2 ANQGSEA. DNA for the CDR3: TGCAGCGTCGTATCCCCGGGTAGAACTGAAGCTTTCTTT. This encodes CSVVSPGRTEAFF. Looking up the rest from reference TRBV29-1 and TRBJ1-1 gives the full variable domain: SAVISQKPSRDICQRGTSLTIQCQVDSQVTMMFWYRQQPGQSLTLIATANQGSEATYESGFVIDKFPISRPNLTFSTLTVSNMSPEDSSIYLCSVVSPGRTEAFFGQGTRLTVV.

The rearrangement uses TRBV4-1 and TRBJ1-5; a weak D match, TRBD1 (6 bases). CDR3 size: 15 residues. V was clipped by 4 bases and J by 5 bases, with 15 bases between them. Germline V lookup: CDR1 MGHRA, CDR2 YSYEKL. DNA for the CDR3: TGCGCCAGCAGCCGACAACAGGGAAGAGATCAGCCCCAGCATTTT. This codes for CASSRQQGRDQPQHF.

CDR3: CAWSVLRGDYNEQFF. The CDR3 DNA reads TGTGCCTGGAGTGTACTAAGGGGGGACTACAATGAGCAGTTCTTC. The chain links TRBV30 to TRBJ2-1; possibly TRBD1 or TRBD2 for D (6 bases each). This CDR3 contains 15 residues. V dropped 0 bases and J dropped 3 bases, with 12 bases sitting between them. Germline V gene data show CDR1 as GTSNPN and CDR2 as SVGIG (reference sequence).

In its sample, this clone was seen a few times. The CDR3 region is CASSAYDRPDGELFF. CDR3 nucleotides: TGTGCCAGCAGCGCCTACGACAGGCCCGACGGGGAGCTGTTTTTT. J is TRBJ2-2 and V is TRBV7-8, with D maybe TRBD1 (6 bases). V was pared by 5 bases and J by 7 bases, with 17 bases between. The germline CDR1 and CDR2 sequences are SGHVS and FQNEAQ. CDR3 length: 15 residues.

There are many counts of this clone. The chain uses TRBV10-3 and TRBJ2-6; no definite D call. Germline values: CDR1 ENHRY, CDR2 SYGVKD. This CDR3 region has 14 residues. Trimming pared 4 bases from V and 6 bases from J, leaving 10 bases between. The CDR3 DNA reads TGTGCCATCAGTGCCCGTGGTCAGGCCAACGTCCTGACTTTC. This encodes CAISARGQANVLTF.

The chain couples TRBV10-3 to TRBJ1-1; D uncertain. Trimming left V 7 bases short and J 1 base short, with 10 bases between. Germline CDR1 is ENHRY and CDR2 is SYGVKD. This CDR3 spans 13 amino acids. CDR3 sequence: CAIIDSSNTEAFF. The CDR3 DNA follows: TGTGCCATCATAGATTCCTCGAACACTGAAGCTTTCTTT.

This clone was seen a few times. Other DNA sequences in this specimen translate into the identical CDR3. V gene TRBV4-1 combines with J gene TRBJ1-1; the match to TRBD1 covers 7 bases. Germline CDR1 and CDR2: MGHRA and YSYEKL. The length of the CDR3 is 14 residues. J lost 4 bases, V lost 0 bases, and 2 bases had no gene match. The CDR3 region has the DNA TGCGCCAGCAGCCAAGACAACAGGGGCACTGAAGCTTTCTTT. Its protein is CASSQDNRGTEAFF.